The present entry profiles one T cell receptor beta chain with its context. Its target is not known. TCRdb reprocessed the reads via MiXCR and lists one record per CDR3 protein. The sample comprises about 360,000 distinct CDR3 sequences, 15% to 20% of which are singletons, and 8.7% rests with the top ten. The data stem from a study of T cell repertoires in cytomegalovirus infection. Looking at the study overall: Indicated by public TCR beta signatures were CMV infection and matching HLA type. Overall study results and limits: HLA-C-restricted CMV clonotypes gave the most frequent clonotype in two of eight donors. Accumulated public TCR beta family frequency recognized individuals carrying CMV together with the relevant HLA.

V shed 6 bases and J 7 bases; nucleotides not matched to a gene: 5. The CDR3 extends over 13 amino acids. Germline CDR1 MNHEY, CDR2 SVGAGI. The chain uses TRBV6-5 and TRBJ1-1, with 10 bases lining up with TRBD1. The sequenced sample consisted of PBMCs. This TCR was recovered from a human donor in good health (CMV status not recorded). Some clones in this sample may be carry-over from other donors' samples. The CDR3, as DNA: TGTGCCAGCAGACGGACAGGGGGTTTTGAAGCTTTCTTT. Encoded protein: CASRRTGGFEAFF.